One sample yielded the 4 T cell receptor beta chains listed below, sequenced in a study of identical twins. TCRdb fed the 5' RACE reads into MiXCR, producing one record per CDR3 protein. This table has roughly 710,000 distinct CDR3 sequences, around 6% appearing once. The material sequenced was naive T cells sorted from blood. The source is a man aged 18 to 30 in good health.

This clonotype was found a few times. The chain links TRBV7-9 to TRBJ2-5; weak D call: TRBD2 (7 bases). Deletions cut 6 bases from V and 4 bases from J, with 15 bases between. The length of the CDR3 is 14 residues. CDR1 is SEHNR and CDR2 is FQNEAQ in the germline V gene (reference sequence). As DNA, the CDR3 is TGTGCCAGCAGTTTTATGGGAGGGGGAGAGACCCAGTACTTC. Translated, it gives CASSFMGGGETQYF.

This chain joins TRBV19 and TRBJ2-1; D call uncertain. Germline values: CDR1 LNHDA, CDR2 SQIVND (reference sequence). V lost 0 bases and J 9 bases, leaving 12 bases between the germline ends. The CDR3 loop spans 14 amino acids. CDR3 nucleotides: TGTGCCAGTAGTATAGATCCGGTAACCGTTGAGCAGTTCTTC. Encoded protein: CASSIDPVTVEQFF.

This sequence joins TRBV5-5 and TRBJ1-5, with a possible D match to TRBD1 (6 bases). The germline V gene encodes CDR1 SGHKS and CDR2 YYEKEE (reference sequence). This CDR3 has 15 residues. Trimming pared 0 bases from V and 6 bases from J, leaving 13 bases between. The CDR3 DNA reads as TGTGCCAGCAGCTTGGGCGGGGGCACGGTTCAGCCCCAGCATTTT. Its protein is CASSLGGGTVQPQHF.

This clonotype was recorded at least ten times. For the CDR3, the DNA is TGCAGTGCTAACGTAATAAACAATGAGCAGTTCTTC. This sequence encodes CSANVINNEQFF. The chain links TRBV20-1 to TRBJ2-1; D is undetermined. The CDR3 is 12 residues long. V dropped 4 bases and J dropped 5 bases, with 9 bases sitting between them. The germline gives CDR1 DFQATT, CDR2 SNEGSKA (reference sequence).